This passage covers 21 T cell receptor beta chains from one sample sequenced in a study of CD8+CD57+ T cells in acquired aplastic anemia. Profiles of TCR beta VDJ and CDR3 were generated from a genomic DNA template. MiXCR was run by TCRdb on the reads, yielding one entry per CDR3 protein. This table holds fewer than 200,000 distinct CDR3 sequences, about three fifths found once. Sequenced: sorted CD4+, CD8+, or CD8+CD57+ T cells (not recorded which) from PBMCs. The receptor set was obtained from a human donor in good health.

This clonotype was counted ten times or more. The V call is TRBV20-1, the J call TRBJ2-1, with TRBD2 matching over 8 bases. This CDR3 is built from 14 residues. Germline CDR1 reads DFQATT; CDR2 reads SNEGSKA (reference sequence). Trimming removed 6 bases from V and 8 bases from J; junction bases left unmatched: 12. The DNA of the CDR3 is TGCAGTGCAAACCCGGGACTAGAAGGGTATGAGCAGTTCTTC. Protein product: CSANPGLEGYEQFF.

This clonotype has ten or more counts. The CDR3 nucleotides are TGTGCCAGCAGTGAAGCGCCTAGCGGGAGGCTGGATACGCAGTATTTT. Translating gives CASSEAPSGRLDTQYF. The genes are TRBV2 and TRBJ2-3, with 11 bases fitting TRBD2. The CDR3 has 16 amino acids. Germline trimming cut 0 bases from V and 6 bases from J; bases unmatched to any gene: 5. Germline V gene lookup returns CDR1 SNHLY and CDR2 FYNNEI. The full variable domain, completed using reference TRBV2 and TRBJ2-3, is EPEVTQTPSHQVTQMGQEVILRCVPISNHLYFYWYRQILGQKVEFLVSFYNNEISEKSEIFDDQFSVERPDGSNFTLKIRSTKLEDSAMYFCASSEAPSGRLDTQYFGPGTRLTVL.

This clonotype has only one observation. The chain carries TRBV19 and TRBJ1-1, with a weak D call TRBD1 (6 bases). Trimming stripped 7 bases from V and 2 bases from J, with 14 bases between. This CDR3 has 14 residues. The germline V gene encodes CDR1 LNHDA and CDR2 SQIVND (reference sequence). CDR3 nucleotides: TGTGCCAGTATGGGGGGACAACTTAACACTGAAGCTTTCTTT. Its protein is CASMGGQLNTEAFF.

CDR3 DNA: TGTGCCAGCAGCTTCTCGCATGAGCAGTTCTTC. Protein sequence: CASSFSHEQFF. This chain uses TRBV7-2 with TRBJ2-1; D call uncertain. Germline-derived CDR1 and CDR2 are SGHTA and FQGNSA. The CDR3 spans 11 residues. Trimming took 3 bases from V and 8 from J, leaving 5 bases between them.

This clonotype was picked up many times. This sequence joins TRBV7-9 and TRBJ2-1, with 7 bases aligning to TRBD2. With 3 bases clipped from V and 6 bases from J, the junction kept 8 bases outside the gene matches. This CDR3 comprises 15 residues. The V gene's germline CDR1 is SEHNR and CDR2 FQNEAQ (reference sequence). The CDR3 is CASSFLSGGSNEQFF. The DNA of the CDR3 is TGTGCCAGCAGCTTTTTGTCCGGCGGGAGCAATGAGCAGTTCTTC.

The chain employs TRBV7-9 and TRBJ1-3; the D is unclear. CDR3 length: 16 residues. V gave up 2 bases and J gave up 0 bases, with 11 bases separating them. Germline lookup yields CDR1 SEHNR and CDR2 FQNEAQ (reference sequence). As DNA, the CDR3 is TGTGCCAGCAGCTTATCCTCCCGGGTCTCTGGAAACACCATATATTTT. This encodes CASSLSSRVSGNTIYF.

As DNA, the CDR3 is TGTGCCAGCAGTGAGATGGGGGAAAACACTGAAGCTTTCTTT. It yields the protein CASSEMGENTEAFF. The gene calls are TRBV2 and TRBJ1-1; D might be TRBD1 (5 bases). Trimming removed 3 bases from V and 2 bases from J, with 10 bases in between. This CDR3 comprises 14 residues. Germline assignment: CDR1 SNHLY and CDR2 FYNNEI.

This clonotype showed up many times. The V call is TRBV20-1, the J call TRBJ2-7; D possibly corresponds to TRBD1 (6 bases). V was cut by 3 bases and J by 3 bases, with 9 bases left in between. Per germline, CDR1 DFQATT and CDR2 SNEGSKA (reference sequence). The CDR3 extends over 12 amino acids. The CDR3, as DNA: TGCAGTGCTAGGGGCAGGGGCTACGAGCAGTACTTC. Protein product: CSARGRGYEQYF.

This clonotype came up many times. The J gene is TRBJ1-3, the V gene TRBV11-2; 8 nucleotides align to TRBD1. With 1 base clipped from V and 9 bases from J, the junction kept 14 bases outside the gene matches. The length of the CDR3 is 17 residues. Germline CDR1 reads SGHAT; CDR2 reads FQNNGV. The CDR3 reads CASSLVGDRGPRGTIYF. For the CDR3, the DNA is TGTGCCAGCAGCTTAGTTGGTGACAGGGGACCGCGCGGCACCATATATTTT.

The CDR3 DNA sequence: TGTGCCAGCAGTGAATCTTGGGAGGGAGATACGCAGTATTTT. This sequence encodes CASSESWEGDTQYF. This chain links TRBV6-1 with TRBJ2-3; 7 nucleotides match TRBD2. J gave up 5 bases and V 2 bases, and 4 bases lay outside the gene matches. The CDR3 has 14 residues. The germline V gene encodes CDR1 MNHNS and CDR2 SASEGT.

This clonotype was detected many times. This chain joins TRBV5-5 and TRBJ2-3; perhaps TRBD1 as D (5 bases). From germline, CDR1 is SGHKS and CDR2 YYEKEE (reference sequence). The CDR3 has 17 residues. Trimming left V 3 bases short and J 0 bases short, with 17 bases between. This chain's CDR3 is CASSSSKGAPSTDTQYF. CDR3 DNA: TGTGCCAGCAGCTCATCAAAAGGGGCCCCAAGCACAGATACGCAGTATTTT.

In its sample, this clonotype was seen a few times. The chain is built from TRBV9 and TRBJ2-7, with 10 bases aligning to TRBD2. Germline trimming cut 0 bases from V and 1 base from J; bases unmatched to any gene: 13. CDR3 length equals 19 residues. CDR1 and CDR2 from the germline V gene are SGDLS and YYNGEE. The CDR3 here is CASSVAFGTSDVGSYEQYF. The CDR3 DNA sequence: TGTGCCAGCAGCGTAGCTTTCGGGACTAGCGACGTTGGGTCCTACGAGCAGTACTTC. Supplemented by reference TRBV9 and TRBJ2-7, the full variable domain reads DSGVTQTPKHLITATGQRVTLRCSPRSGDLSVYWYQQSLDQGLQFLIQYYNGEERAKGNILERFSAQQFPDLHSELNLSSLELGDSALYFCASSVAFGTSDVGSYEQYFGPGTRLTVT.

This clonotype was picked up many times. The chain employs TRBV11-3 and TRBJ2-2; D is ambiguous. This CDR3 contains 10 residues. Germline CDR1 SGHNT, CDR2 YENEEA. V lost 3 bases, J lost 8 bases, and 1 base lay in between. The CDR3 nucleotides are TGTGCCAGCAGCTTGGGGGAGCTGTTTTTT. Protein: CASSLGELFF.

The chain uses TRBV7-2 and TRBJ1-2, with D hard to call. V was pared by 1 base and J by 4 bases, with 10 bases between. Germline V gene data show CDR1 as SGHTA and CDR2 as FQGNSA. This CDR3 contains 14 residues. The CDR3 DNA is TGTGCCAGCAGCTTAGGGGGAAGCTCCTATGGCTACACCTTC. This gives the protein CASSLGGSSYGYTF.

This clonotype was counted only a few times. The chain is built from TRBV7-6 and TRBJ2-3, with TRBD2 as a possible D gene (6 bases). This CDR3 is 13 amino acids long. V dropped 4 bases and J dropped 5 bases, with 10 bases sitting between them. In germline, CDR1 is SGHVS, CDR2 FNYEAQ. DNA of the CDR3: TGTGCCAGCAGCTCGGAGGGTGGAGATACGCAGTATTTT. It is translated as CASSSEGGDTQYF.

The chain couples TRBV6-2 or TRBV6-3 to TRBJ2-3; the D gene is possibly TRBD1 (6 bases). V gave up 2 bases and J gave up 4 bases, with 16 bases separating them. The V gene's germline CDR1 is MNHEY and CDR2 SVGEGT. The CDR3 totals 16 residues. CDR3 region: CASSYPDSGGSDTQYF. The CDR3 nucleotides read TGTGCCAGCAGTTACCCGGACAGCGGCGGGTCAGATACGCAGTATTTT.

The chain uses TRBV7-2 and TRBJ2-5, with 15 bases aligning to TRBD2. CDR1 is SGHTA, CDR2 FQGNSA, per germline. Trimming took 1 base from V and 7 from J; bases not matched to a gene: 10. CDR3 length equals 18 residues. The DNA of the CDR3 is TGTGCCAGCAGCTTAGGAGGACTAGCGGGGGGGATGGGAGGGACCCAGTACTTC. Protein product: CASSLGGLAGGMGGTQYF.

This clonotype was observed a few times. V gene TRBV5-1 combines with J gene TRBJ1-3; unclear D gene. The CDR3 is made up of 14 amino acids. Germline-derived CDR1 and CDR2 are SGHRS and YFSETQ. Trimming took 5 bases from V and 0 from J, leaving 9 bases between them. CDR3 amino acids: CASRDRISGNTIYF. The CDR3 DNA reads TGCGCCAGCAGGGACCGAATCTCTGGAAACACCATATATTTT.

This clonotype was counted a single time. This chain joins TRBV7-2 and TRBJ1-5, with D maybe TRBD1 (5 bases). Trimming took 5 bases from V and 4 from J, leaving 12 bases between them. This CDR3 spans 14 amino acids. Germline V gives CDR1 SGHTA, CDR2 FQGNSA. CDR3 sequence: CASSTGDGNQPQHF. The CDR3 region has the DNA TGTGCCAGCAGCACGGGGGACGGGAATCAGCCCCAGCATTTT.

The chain has TRBV7-2 and TRBJ2-1; TRBD1 matches 7 bases. Per germline, CDR1 SGHTA and CDR2 FQGNSA. Germline trimming cut 1 base from V and 7 bases from J; bases unmatched to any gene: 7. This CDR3 has 15 residues. CDR3 nucleotides: TGTGCCAGCAGCTTAGTTTTGGGACAGAGTAATGAGCAGTTCTTC. It specifies CASSLVLGQSNEQFF.

With regard to this clonotype: Without the conserved terminal phenylalanine or tryptophan, this CDR3 likely stems from a read error. No DNA is shown, since the ends of the CDR3 on it are uncertain; the CDR3 is the one TCRdb lists. The genes are TRBV7-9 and TRBJ2-7. The CDR3 totals 10 residues, both ends included. CDR1 and CDR2 (germline): SEHNR, FQNEAQ (reference sequence). The CDR3 sequence: CASSLEGRLT.